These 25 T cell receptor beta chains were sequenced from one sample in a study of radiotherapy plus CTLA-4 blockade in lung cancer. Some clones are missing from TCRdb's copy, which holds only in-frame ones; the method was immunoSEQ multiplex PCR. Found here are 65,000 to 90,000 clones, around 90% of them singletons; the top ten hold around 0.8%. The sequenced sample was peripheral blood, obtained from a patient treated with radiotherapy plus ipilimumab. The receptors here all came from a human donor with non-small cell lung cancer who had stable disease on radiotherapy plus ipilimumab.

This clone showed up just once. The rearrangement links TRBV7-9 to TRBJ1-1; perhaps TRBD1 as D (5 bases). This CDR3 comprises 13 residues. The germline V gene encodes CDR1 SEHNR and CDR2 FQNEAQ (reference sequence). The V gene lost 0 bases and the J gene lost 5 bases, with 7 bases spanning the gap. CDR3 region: CASSLAQGTEAFF. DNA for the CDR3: TGTGCCAGCAGCTTAGCGCAGGGTACTGAAGCTTTCTTT. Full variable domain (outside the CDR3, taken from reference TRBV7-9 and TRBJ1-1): DTGVSQNPRHKITKRGQNVTFRCDPISEHNRLYWYRQTLGQGPEFLTYFQNEAQLEKSRLLSDRFSAERPKGSFSTLEIQRTEQGDSAMYLCASSLAQGTEAFFGQGTRLTVV.

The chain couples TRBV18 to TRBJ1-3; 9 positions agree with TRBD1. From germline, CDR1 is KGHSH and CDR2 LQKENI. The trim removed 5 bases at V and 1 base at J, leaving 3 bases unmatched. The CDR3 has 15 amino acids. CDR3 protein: CASSSGTGSGNTIYF. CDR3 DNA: TGTGCCAGCTCATCCGGGACAGGGTCTGGAAACACCATATATTTT.

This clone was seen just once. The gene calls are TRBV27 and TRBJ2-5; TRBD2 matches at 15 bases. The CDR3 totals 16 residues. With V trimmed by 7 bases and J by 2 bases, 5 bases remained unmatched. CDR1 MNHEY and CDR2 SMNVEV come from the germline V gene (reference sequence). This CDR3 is CASNAGLAGGQETQYF. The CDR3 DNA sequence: TGTGCCAGCAACGCGGGACTAGCGGGAGGTCAAGAGACCCAGTACTTC.

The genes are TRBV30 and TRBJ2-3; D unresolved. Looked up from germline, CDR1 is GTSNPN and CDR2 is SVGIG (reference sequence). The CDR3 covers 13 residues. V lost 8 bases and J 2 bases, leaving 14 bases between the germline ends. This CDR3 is CAMSPGTTDTQYF. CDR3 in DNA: TGTGCCATGTCACCAGGTACCACAGATACGCAGTATTTT.

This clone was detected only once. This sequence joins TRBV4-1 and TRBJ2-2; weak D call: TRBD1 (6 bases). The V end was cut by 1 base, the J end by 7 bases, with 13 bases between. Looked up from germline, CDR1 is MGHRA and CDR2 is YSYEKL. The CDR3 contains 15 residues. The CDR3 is CASSQVYRAGGELFF. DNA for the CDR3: TGCGCCAGCAGCCAAGTATACAGGGCGGGCGGGGAGCTGTTTTTT.

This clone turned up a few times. The CDR3 loop is CASSLLLAGTDTQYF. The CDR3 nucleotides read TGTGCCAGCAGCTTATTACTAGCGGGCACAGATACGCAGTATTTT. The chain carries TRBV7-6 and TRBJ2-3; 8 nucleotides align to TRBD2. The CDR3 covers 15 residues. V dropped 2 bases and J dropped 1; count of bases not matched to a gene: 2. Per the germline V gene, CDR1 is SGHVS and CDR2 is FNYEAQ.

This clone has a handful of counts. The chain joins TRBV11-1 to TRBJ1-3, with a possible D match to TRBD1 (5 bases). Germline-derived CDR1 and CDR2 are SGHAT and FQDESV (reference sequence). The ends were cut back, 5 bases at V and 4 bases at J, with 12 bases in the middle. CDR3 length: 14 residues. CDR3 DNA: TGTGCCAGCAGCCCGGACACCTACGGAAACACCATATATTTT. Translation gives CASSPDTYGNTIYF. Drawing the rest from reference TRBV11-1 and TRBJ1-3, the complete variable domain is EAEVAQSPRYKITEKSQAVAFWCDPISGHATLYWYRQILGQGPELLVQFQDESVVDDSQLPKDRFSAERLKGVDSTLKIQPAELGDSAMYLCASSPDTYGNTIYFGEGSWLTVV.

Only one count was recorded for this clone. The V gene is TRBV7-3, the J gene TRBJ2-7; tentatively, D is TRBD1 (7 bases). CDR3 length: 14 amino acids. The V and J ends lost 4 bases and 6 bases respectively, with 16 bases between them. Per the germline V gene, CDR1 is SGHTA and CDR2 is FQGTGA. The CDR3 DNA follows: TGTGCCAGCAGCTCAGGGGGGTCCCCCTCCGAGCAGTACTTC. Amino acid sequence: CASSSGGSPSEQYF.

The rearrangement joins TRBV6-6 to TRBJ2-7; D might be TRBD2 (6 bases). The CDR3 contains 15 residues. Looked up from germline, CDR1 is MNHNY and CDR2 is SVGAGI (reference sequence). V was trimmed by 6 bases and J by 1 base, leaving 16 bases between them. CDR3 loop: CASSPRREASYEQYF. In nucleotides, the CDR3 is TGTGCCAGCAGCCCCAGGCGGGAAGCATCCTACGAGCAGTACTTC.

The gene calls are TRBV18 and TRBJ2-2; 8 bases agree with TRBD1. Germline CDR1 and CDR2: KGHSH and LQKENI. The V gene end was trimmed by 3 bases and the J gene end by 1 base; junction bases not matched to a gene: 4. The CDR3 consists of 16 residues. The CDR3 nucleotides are TGTGCCAGCTCACCCGACAGGGGATGGAACACCGGGGAGCTGTTTTTT. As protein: CASSPDRGWNTGELFF.

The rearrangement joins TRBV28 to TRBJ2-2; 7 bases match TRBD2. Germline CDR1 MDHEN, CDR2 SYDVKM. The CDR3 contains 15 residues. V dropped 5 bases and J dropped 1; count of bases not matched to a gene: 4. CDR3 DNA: TGTGCCAGCAGTCGGGGAGGGGAGAACACCGGGGAGCTGTTTTTT. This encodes CASSRGGENTGELFF.

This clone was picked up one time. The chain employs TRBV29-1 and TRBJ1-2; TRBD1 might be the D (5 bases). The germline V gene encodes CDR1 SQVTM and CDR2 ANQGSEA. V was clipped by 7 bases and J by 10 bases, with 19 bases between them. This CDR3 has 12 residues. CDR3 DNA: TGCAGCGCCTCCGCAGACAGTCTGGACTACACCTTC. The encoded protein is CSASADSLDYTF.

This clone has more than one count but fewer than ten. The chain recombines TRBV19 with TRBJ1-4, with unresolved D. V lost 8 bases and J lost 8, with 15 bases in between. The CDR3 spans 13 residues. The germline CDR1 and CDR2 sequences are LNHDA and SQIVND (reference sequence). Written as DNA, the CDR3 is TGTGCCAGTGAGAGGAGTAGAGGGGAAAAACTGTTTTTT. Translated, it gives CASERSRGEKLFF. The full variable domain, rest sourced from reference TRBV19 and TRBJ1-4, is DGGITQSPKYLFRKEGQNVTLSCEQNLNHDAMYWYRQDPGQGLRLIYYSQIVNDFQKGDIAEGYSVSREKKESFPLTVTSAQKNPTAFYLCASERSRGEKLFFGSGTQLSVL.

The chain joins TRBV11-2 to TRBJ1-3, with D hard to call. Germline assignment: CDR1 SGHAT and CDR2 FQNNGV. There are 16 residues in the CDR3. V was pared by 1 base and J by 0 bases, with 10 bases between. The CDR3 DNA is TGTGCCAGCAGCTTAGCCTCAGTCAGCTCTGGAAACACCATATATTTT. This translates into CASSLASVSSGNTIYF.

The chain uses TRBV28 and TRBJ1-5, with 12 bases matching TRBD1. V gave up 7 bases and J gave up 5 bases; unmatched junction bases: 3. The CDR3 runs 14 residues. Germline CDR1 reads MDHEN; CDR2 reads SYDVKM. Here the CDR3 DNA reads TGTGCCAGCACCGGGACAGGGGGCTATCAGCCCCAGCATTTT. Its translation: CASTGTGGYQPQHF.

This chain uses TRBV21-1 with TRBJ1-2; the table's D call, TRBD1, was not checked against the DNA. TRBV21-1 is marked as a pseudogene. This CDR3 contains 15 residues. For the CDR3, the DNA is TGTGCCAGCATGGGGCGACAGAGATTAAACTATGGCTACACCTTC. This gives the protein CASMGRQRLNYGYTF.

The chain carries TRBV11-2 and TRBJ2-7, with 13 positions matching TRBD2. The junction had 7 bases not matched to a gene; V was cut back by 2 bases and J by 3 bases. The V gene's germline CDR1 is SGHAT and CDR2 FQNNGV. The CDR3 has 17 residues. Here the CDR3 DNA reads TGTGCCAGCAGCTTAAGGACTAGCGGGAGAATCTTCTACGAGCAGTACTTC. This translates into CASSLRTSGRIFYEQYF.

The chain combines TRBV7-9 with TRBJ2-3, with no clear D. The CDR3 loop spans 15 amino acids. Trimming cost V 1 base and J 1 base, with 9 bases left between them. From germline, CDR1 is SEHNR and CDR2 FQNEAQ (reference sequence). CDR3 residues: CASSLGQIGTDTQYF. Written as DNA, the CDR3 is TGTGCCAGCAGCTTAGGACAAATAGGCACAGATACGCAGTATTTT.

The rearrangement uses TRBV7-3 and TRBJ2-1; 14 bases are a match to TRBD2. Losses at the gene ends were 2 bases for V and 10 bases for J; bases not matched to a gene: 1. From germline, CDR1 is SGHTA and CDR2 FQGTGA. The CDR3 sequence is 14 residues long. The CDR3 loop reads CASSLGTSGREQFF. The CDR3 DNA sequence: TGTGCCAGCAGCTTAGGGACTAGCGGGAGAGAGCAGTTCTTC.

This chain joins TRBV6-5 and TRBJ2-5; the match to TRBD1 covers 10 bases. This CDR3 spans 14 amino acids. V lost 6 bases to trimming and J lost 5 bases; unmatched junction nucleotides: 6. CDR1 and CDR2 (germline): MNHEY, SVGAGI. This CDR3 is CASRSTGGTETQYF. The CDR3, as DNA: TGTGCCAGCAGGTCGACAGGGGGCACGGAGACCCAGTACTTC.

As DNA, the CDR3 is TGCAGTGCCCGGCAGGTCTACGAGCAGTACTTC. Protein sequence: CSARQVYEQYF. This chain uses TRBV20-1 with TRBJ2-7; D ambiguous. Germline CDR1 and CDR2: DFQATT and SNEGSKA (reference sequence). V was shortened by 6 bases and J by 3 bases, with 9 bases between the two germline ends. The CDR3 extends over 11 amino acids.

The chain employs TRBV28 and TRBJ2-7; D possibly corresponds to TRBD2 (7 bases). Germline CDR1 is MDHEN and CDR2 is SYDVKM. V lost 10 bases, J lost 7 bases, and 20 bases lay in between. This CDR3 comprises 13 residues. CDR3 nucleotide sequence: TGTGCCACCAGCCCGGGGGGCGGTGAGGAGCAGTACTTC. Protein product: CATSPGGGEEQYF.

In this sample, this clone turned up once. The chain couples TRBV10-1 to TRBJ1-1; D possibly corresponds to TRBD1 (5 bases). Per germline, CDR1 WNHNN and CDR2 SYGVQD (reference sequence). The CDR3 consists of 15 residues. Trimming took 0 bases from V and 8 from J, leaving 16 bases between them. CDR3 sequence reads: CASSESGAAGGEAFF. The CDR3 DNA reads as TGCGCCAGCAGTGAGTCAGGGGCTGCAGGCGGGGAAGCTTTCTTT.

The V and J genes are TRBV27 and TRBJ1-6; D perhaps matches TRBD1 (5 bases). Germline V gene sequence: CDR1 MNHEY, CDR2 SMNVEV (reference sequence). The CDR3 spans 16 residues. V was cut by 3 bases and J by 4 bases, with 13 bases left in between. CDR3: CASSFLPGVYNSPLHF. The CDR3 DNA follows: TGTGCCAGCAGTTTTTTACCGGGGGTGTATAATTCACCCCTCCACTTT.

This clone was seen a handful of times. DNA of the CDR3: TGTGCCAGCCTCTCTGGGGGAGGGAGGACAGATACGCAGTATTTT. Translation gives CASLSGGGRTDTQYF. The gene calls are TRBV7-9 and TRBJ2-3; 7 positions agree with TRBD2. Germline CDR1 reads SEHNR; CDR2 reads FQNEAQ (reference sequence). V trimming: 8 bases; J trimming: 3 bases; junction bases outside the gene matches: 11. This CDR3 contains 15 residues.